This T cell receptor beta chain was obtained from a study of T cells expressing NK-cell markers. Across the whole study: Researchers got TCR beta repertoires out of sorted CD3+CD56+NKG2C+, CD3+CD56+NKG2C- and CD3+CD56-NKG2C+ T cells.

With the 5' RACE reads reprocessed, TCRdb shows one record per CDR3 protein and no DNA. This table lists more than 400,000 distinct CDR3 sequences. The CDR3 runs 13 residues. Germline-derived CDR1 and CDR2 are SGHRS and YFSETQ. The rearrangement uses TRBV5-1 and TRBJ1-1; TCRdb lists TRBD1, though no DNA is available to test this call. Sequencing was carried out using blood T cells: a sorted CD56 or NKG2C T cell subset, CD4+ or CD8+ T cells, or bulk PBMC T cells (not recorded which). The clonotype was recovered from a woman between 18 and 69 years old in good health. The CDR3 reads CASSLTRGPEAFF.